There are a few counts of the clone carrying this T cell receptor (beta chain). Its antigen is unidentified. TCRdb redid the calling of the 5' RACE reads with MiXCR, one entry per CDR3 protein. Among some 1,700,000 distinct CDR3 sequences listed, about 30% were seen once. This sample was taken from a study of identical twins. Study-wide results and caveats: The study reached conclusions through statistical analysis that was cross-sectional, not following the same donors.

This CDR3 is built from 16 residues. J was trimmed by 2 bases and V by 1 base; bases with no gene match: 4. Germline CDR1 and CDR2: SGHRS and YFSETQ. The sequenced sample was cord blood. The source of this sequence is a newborn girl in good health. The V call is TRBV5-1, the J call TRBJ2-7, with TRBD2 matching 12 bases. CDR3 DNA: TGCGCCAGCAGCTTGAATCTAGCGGGAGGGGCCTACGAGCAGTACTTC. This codes for CASSLNLAGGAYEQYF. The whole variable domain, remainder taken from reference TRBV5-1 and TRBJ2-7, is KAGVTQTPRYLIKTRGQQVTLSCSPISGHRSVSWYQQTPGQGLQFLFEYFSETQRNKGNFPGRFSGRQFSNSRSEMNVSTLELGDSALYLCASSLNLAGGAYEQYFGPGTRLTVT.